A single sample gave rise to the 2 T cell receptor beta chains below, sequenced in a study of CD8+CD57+ T cells in acquired aplastic anemia. Sequenced patients had shown CD8+CD57+ cell expansion by flow cytometry. Profiling that covered TCR beta VDJ and CDR3 relied on genomic DNA as its template. In TCRdb, the reads were re-called with MiXCR into one record per CDR3 protein. The table shows about 160,000 distinct CDR3 sequences, with around 52% occurring only once. Sequenced material: sorted CD4+, CD8+, or CD8+CD57+ T cells (not recorded which) from PBMCs. The receptors stem from a human donor with aplastic anemia.

Concerning this clonotype itself: A much larger clone sits a single nucleotide away, making a read error possible. V usage is TRBV9 and J usage is TRBJ2-1; the D gene is possibly TRBD2 (5 bases). There are 14 residues in the CDR3. V dropped 4 bases and J dropped 8 bases, with 16 bases sitting between them. In germline, CDR1 is SGDLS, CDR2 YYNGEE. The CDR3 here is CASSLSPGADEQFF. CDR3 coding DNA: TGTGCCAGCAGCTTATCGCCAGGAGCGGATGAGCAGTTCTTC. Variable domain in full (rest from reference TRBV9 and TRBJ2-1): DSGVTQTPKHLITATGQRVTLRCSPRSGDLSVYWYQQSLDQGLQFLIQYYNGEERAKGNILERFSAQQFPDLHSELNLSSLELGDSALYFCASSLSPGADEQFFGPGTRLTVL.

This clonotype came up many times. The V gene is TRBV14, the J gene TRBJ2-5; D gene unclear. Trimming took 4 bases from V and 2 from J, leaving 8 bases between them. The CDR3 is made up of 13 amino acids. The germline V gene encodes CDR1 SGHDN and CDR2 FVKESK. The CDR3 DNA reads TGTGCCAGCAGCCGTACGATACAAGAGACCCAGTACTTC. This translates into CASSRTIQETQYF.